This paragraph reports one T cell receptor beta chain. The antigen is not known. This sample stems from a study of cytomegalovirus exposure and HLA in healthy donors. With 60 Vbeta and 13 Jbeta primers, the PCR was carried out. Method: immunoSEQ multiplex PCR; TCRdb's copy keeps in-frame clones and lacks some. The sample holds 58,000 or so clones, roughly 70% seen once. Study-wide points: Sequences of the TCR beta chain were said to predict the HLA-A and HLA-B alleles of most subjects accurately.

The clonotype was recovered from a man aged 50 to 59 in good health and CMV-seropositive. The sequenced sample was PBMCs.

The CDR3 spells CASSLGAGGHQETQYF. The CDR3, as DNA: TGTGCCAGCAGCTTAGGGGCGGGGGGCCATCAAGAGACCCAGTACTTC. The genes are TRBV11-2 and TRBJ2-5; the match to TRBD2 covers 8 bases. From germline, CDR1 is SGHAT and CDR2 FQNNGV. V was clipped by 1 base and J by 2 bases; unmatched bases: 6. The CDR3 covers 16 residues.